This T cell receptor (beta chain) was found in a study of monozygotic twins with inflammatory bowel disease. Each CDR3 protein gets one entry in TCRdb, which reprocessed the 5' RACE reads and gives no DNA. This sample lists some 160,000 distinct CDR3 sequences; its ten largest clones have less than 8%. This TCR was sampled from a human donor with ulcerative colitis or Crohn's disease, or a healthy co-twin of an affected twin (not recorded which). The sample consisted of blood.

Here the CDR3 reads CAGSFDGNQPQHF. The gene calls are TRBV7-8 and TRBJ1-5. The CDR3 is 13 residues long. In germline, CDR1 is SGHVS, CDR2 FQNEAQ. The whole variable domain, filled in from reference TRBV7-8 and TRBJ1-5, reads GAGVSQSPRYKVAKRGQDVALRCDPISGHVSLFWYQQALGQGPEFLTYFQNEAQLDKSGLPSDRFFAERPEGSVSTLKIQRTQQEDSAVYLCAGSFDGNQPQHFGDGTRLSIL.